These T cell receptor beta chains were read from a single sample in a study of blood T cell repertoires in COVID-19. Profiled with immunoSEQ multiplex PCR; TCRdb holds only in-frame clones, not every one. This table holds fewer than 25,000 clones, approximately 88% found once. Material for sequencing was peripheral blood. The origin of the receptors is a human donor in a cohort sampled during active COVID-19. The CDR3 runs from the conserved cysteine through the conserved F or W. The order of the fields is CDR3 length, D gene, J gene, clone size, V gene, CDR3 DNA, CDR3 protein. A D gene is named only where the DNA matches it firmly. Part of the rows lack a size; the others show once, few, many or a class for expanded clones.

15	.	TRBJ2-7	.	TRBV5-1	TGCGCCAGCAGCTCAGGACATCAGAGCTCCTACGAGCAGTACTTC	CASSSGHQSSYEQYF
16	.	TRBJ1-1	few	TRBV4-1	TGCGCCAGCAGCCAAACCCGGAGAGGGGGGGACACTGAAGCTTTCTTT	CASSQTRRGGDTEAFF
15	.	TRBJ2-7	.	TRBV27	TGTGCCAGCAGCCGCCTCTATCAGGGCGTGGGAGAGCAGTACTTC	CASSRLYQGVGEQYF
13	TRBD1	TRBJ1-2	.	TRBV6-5	TGTGCCAGCAGCTCGGGACAGGGTAATGGCTACACCTTC	CASSSGQGNGYTF
15	TRBD1	TRBJ2-3	.	TRBV30	TGTGCCTGGAGCGGTGGACAGGGGGCAAGAGATACGCAGTATTTT	CAWSGGQGARDTQYF
12	.	TRBJ1-2	once	TRBV9	TGTGCCAGCAGCGTAGGAGGGGGAGGCTACACCTTC	CASSVGGGGYTF
16	.	TRBJ2-6	.	TRBV20-1	TGCAGTGCTAGTCAGGGCGGGACCTCTGGGGCCAACGTCCTGACTTTC	CSASQGGTSGANVLTF
15	TRBD1	TRBJ2-6	.	TRBV11-3	TGTGCCATCTTGCAGGGGGAGACTGGGGCCAACGTCCTGACTTTC	CAILQGETGANVLTF
13	.	TRBJ1-2	.	TRBV28	TGTGCCAGCAATACAAGGACAGCCTATGGCTACACCTTC	CASNTRTAYGYTF
14	TRBD1	TRBJ2-1	.	TRBV9	TGTGCCAGCAGCGTAGGGACAGGTTTCAATGAGCAGTTCTTC	CASSVGTGFNEQFF
15	.	TRBJ2-1	.	TRBV5-1	TGCGCCAGCAGCTTGGCTGTGACGGACAAGGGTGAGCAGTTCTTC	CASSLAVTDKGEQFF
12	.	TRBJ1-3	.	TRBV30	TGTGCCGGAACAGCCTCTGGAAACACCATATATTTT	CAGTASGNTIYF
15	.	TRBJ2-7	.	TRBV5-5	TGTGCCAGCAGCCGGACAGTTCTGATCTCCTACGAGCAGTACTTC	CASSRTVLISYEQYF
14	.	TRBJ2-7	.	TRBV3-1/TRBV3-2	TGTGCCAGCAGCCAAGGTTTTGGACAGAGCGAGCAGTACTTC	CASSQGFGQSEQYF
16	.	TRBJ2-7	.	TRBV2	TGTGCCAGCACTCCTCCTTCCCTCTCTAACTCCTACGAGCAGTACTTC	CASTPPSLSNSYEQYF
16	TRBD1	TRBJ1-5	.	TRBV6-6	TGTGCCAGCAGTCCAACCGGGACAGGGGCCAATCAGCCCCAGCATTTT	CASSPTGTGANQPQHF